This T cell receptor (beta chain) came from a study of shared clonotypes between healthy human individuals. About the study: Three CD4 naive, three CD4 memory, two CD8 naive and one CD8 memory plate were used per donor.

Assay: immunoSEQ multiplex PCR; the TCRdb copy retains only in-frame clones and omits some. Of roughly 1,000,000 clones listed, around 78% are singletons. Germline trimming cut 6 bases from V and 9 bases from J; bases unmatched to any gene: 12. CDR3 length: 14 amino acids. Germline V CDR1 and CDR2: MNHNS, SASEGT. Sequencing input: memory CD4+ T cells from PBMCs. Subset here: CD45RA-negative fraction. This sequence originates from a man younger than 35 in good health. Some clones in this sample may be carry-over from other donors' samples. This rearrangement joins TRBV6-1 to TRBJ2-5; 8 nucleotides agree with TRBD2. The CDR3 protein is CASRRTGGPMAQYF. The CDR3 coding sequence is TGTGCCAGCAGGCGAACGGGGGGGCCCATGGCCCAGTACTTC.